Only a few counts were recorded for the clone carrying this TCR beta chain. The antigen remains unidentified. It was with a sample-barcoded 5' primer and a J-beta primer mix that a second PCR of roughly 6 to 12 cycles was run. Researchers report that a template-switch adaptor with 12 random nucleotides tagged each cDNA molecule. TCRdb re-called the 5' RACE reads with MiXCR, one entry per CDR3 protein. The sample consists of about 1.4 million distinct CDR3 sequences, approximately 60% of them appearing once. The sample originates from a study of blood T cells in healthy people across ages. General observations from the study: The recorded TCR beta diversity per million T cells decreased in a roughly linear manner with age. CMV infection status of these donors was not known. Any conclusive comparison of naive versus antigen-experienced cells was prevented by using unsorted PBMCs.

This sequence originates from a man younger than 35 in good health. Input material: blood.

The CDR3 sequence: CASSSPYRGHNEQFF. Written as DNA, the CDR3 is TGTGCCAGCAGCTCCCCGTATAGGGGGCACAATGAGCAGTTCTTC. The V and J genes are TRBV7-6 and TRBJ2-1; 7 positions agree with TRBD1. V was clipped by 4 bases and J by 5 bases; unmatched bases: 8. CDR1 SGHVS and CDR2 FNYEAQ come from the germline V gene. The CDR3 covers 15 residues.